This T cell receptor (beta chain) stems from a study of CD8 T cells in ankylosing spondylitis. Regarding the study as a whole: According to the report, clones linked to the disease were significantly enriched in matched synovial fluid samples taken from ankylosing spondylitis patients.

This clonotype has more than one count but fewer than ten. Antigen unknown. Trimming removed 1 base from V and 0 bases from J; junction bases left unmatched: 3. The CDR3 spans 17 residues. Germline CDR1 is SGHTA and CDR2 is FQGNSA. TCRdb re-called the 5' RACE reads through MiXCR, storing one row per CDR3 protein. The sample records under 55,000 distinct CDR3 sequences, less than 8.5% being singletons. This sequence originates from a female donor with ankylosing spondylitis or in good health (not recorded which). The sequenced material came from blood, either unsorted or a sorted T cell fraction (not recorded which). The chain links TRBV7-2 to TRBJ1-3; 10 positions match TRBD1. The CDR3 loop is CASSLGGQGLSGNTIYF. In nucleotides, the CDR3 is TGTGCCAGCAGCTTAGGGGGACAGGGGCTCTCTGGAAACACCATATATTTT.